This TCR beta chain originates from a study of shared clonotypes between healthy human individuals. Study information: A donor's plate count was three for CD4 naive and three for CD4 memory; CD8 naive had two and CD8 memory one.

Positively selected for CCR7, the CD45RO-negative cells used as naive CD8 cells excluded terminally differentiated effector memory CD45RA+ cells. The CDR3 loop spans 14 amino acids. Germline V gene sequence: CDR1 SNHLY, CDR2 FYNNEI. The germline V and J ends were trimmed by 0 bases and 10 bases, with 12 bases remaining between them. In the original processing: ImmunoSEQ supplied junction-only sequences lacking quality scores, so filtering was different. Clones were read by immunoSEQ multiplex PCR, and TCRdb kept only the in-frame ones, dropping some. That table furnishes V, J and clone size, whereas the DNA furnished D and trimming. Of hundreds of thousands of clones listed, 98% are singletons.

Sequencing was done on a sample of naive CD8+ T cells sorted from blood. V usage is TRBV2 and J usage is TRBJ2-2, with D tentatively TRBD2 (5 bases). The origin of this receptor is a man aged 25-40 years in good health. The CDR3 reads CASSEARVRQELFF. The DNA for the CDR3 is TGTGCCAGCAGTGAAGCGCGGGTCCGACAGGAGCTGTTTTTT. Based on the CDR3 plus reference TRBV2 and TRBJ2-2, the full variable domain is EPEVTQTPSHQVTQMGQEVILRCVPISNHLYFYWYRQILGQKVEFLVSFYNNEISEKSEIFDDQFSVERPDGSNFTLKIRSTKLEDSAMYFCASSEARVRQELFFGEGSRLTVL.